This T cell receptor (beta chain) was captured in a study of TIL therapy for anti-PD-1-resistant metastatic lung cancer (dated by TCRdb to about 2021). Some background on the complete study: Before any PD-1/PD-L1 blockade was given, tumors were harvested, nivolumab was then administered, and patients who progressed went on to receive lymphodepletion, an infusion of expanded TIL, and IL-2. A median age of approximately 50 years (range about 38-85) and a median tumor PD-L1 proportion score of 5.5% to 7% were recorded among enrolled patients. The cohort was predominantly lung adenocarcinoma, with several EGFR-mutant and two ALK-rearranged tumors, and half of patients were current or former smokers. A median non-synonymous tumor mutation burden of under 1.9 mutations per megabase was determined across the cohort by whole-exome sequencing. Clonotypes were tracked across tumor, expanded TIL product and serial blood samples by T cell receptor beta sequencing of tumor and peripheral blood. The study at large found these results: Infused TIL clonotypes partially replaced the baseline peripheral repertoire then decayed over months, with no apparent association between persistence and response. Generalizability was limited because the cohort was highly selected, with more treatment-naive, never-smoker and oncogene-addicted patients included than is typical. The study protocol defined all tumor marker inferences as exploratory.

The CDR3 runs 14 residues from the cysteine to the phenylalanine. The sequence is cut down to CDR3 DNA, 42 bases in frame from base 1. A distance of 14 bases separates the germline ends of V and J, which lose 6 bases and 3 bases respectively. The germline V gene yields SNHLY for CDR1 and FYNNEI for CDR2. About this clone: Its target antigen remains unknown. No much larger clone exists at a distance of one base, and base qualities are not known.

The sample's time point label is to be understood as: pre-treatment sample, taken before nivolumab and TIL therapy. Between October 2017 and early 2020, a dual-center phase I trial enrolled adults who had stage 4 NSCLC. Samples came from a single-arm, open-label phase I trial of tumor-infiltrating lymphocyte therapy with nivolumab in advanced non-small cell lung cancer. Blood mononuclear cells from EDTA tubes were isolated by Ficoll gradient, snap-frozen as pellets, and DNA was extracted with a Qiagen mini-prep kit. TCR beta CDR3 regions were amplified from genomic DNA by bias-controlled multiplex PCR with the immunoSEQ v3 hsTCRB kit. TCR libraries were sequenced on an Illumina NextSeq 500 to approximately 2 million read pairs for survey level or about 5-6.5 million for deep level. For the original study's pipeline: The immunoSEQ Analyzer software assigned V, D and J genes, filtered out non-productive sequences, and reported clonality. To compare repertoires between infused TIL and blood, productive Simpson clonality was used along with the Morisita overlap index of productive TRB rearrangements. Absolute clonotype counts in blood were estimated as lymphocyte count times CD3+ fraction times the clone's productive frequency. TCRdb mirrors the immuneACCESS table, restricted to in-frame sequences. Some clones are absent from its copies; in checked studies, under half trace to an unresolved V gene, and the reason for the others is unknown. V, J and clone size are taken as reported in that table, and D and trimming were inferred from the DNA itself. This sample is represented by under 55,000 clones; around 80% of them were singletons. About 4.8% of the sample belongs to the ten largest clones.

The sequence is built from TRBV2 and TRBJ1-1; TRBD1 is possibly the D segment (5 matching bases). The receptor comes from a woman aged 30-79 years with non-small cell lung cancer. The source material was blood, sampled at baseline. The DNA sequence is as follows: TGTGCCAGCAGAAAGGTTCTAGGGGACACTGAAGCTTTCTTT. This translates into CASRKVLGDTEAFF.